A selection of T cell receptor beta chains follows, all from one sample in a study of blood T cell repertoires in COVID-19. Data came from immunoSEQ multiplex PCR; TCRdb stores just in-frame clones and leaves some out. The sample has some 380,000 clones; 90% are singletons. Sample: peripheral blood. These receptors were taken from a man between 18 and 35 years old with active or convalescent COVID-19. The CDR3 runs from the conserved cysteine through the conserved F or W. D genes are given only for firm matches. Size tells how often a clone was seen (once, few, many) or the class of an expanded clone, and some rows leave it out.

CDR3aa,CDR3nt,v_gene,d_gene,j_gene,abundance
CASSLSTGESSYNSPLHF,TGTGCCAGCAGTTTGTCGACAGGCGAGAGCTCCTATAATTCACCCCTCCACTTT,TRBV28,NA,TRBJ1-6,NA
CSVESSTPRAAGELFF,TGCAGCGTTGAATCCTCCACCCCCAGGGCAGCCGGGGAGCTGTTTTTT,TRBV29-1,NA,TRBJ2-2,NA
CASSPGRTHQETQYF,TGTGCCAGCTCACCGGGCAGAACCCACCAAGAGACCCAGTACTTC,TRBV18,NA,TRBJ2-5,once
CASNPGTSYNEQFF,TGTGCCAGCAACCCCGGGACATCCTACAATGAGCAGTTCTTC,TRBV6-2/TRBV6-3,NA,TRBJ2-1,few
CASSLAGVDTDTQYF,TGTGCCAGCTCATTAGCGGGGGTGGACACAGATACGCAGTATTTT,TRBV18,TRBD2,TRBJ2-3,NA
CASSSAGTGEETQYF,TGTGCCAGCAGTTCAGCGGGGACAGGGGAAGAGACCCAGTACTTC,TRBV27,TRBD1,TRBJ2-5,NA
CASKGGGTGEKLFF,TGTGCCAGCAAAGGGGGGGGAACTGGTGAAAAACTGTTTTTT,TRBV28,NA,TRBJ1-4,NA
CSTAREETQYF,TGCAGTACTGCGAGGGAAGAGACCCAGTACTTC,TRBV29-1,NA,TRBJ2-5,NA
CASSLGRSLRNTIYF,TGTGCCAGCAGCTTAGGCCGGTCGCTCCGAAACACCATATATTTT,TRBV13,NA,TRBJ1-3,once
CASSLNDRGAFF,TGCGCCAGCAGCCTCAACGACAGGGGAGCTTTCTTT,TRBV4-1,TRBD1,TRBJ1-1,NA
CASSIDRGYYGYTF,TGTGCCAGTAGTATCGACAGGGGATACTATGGCTACACCTTC,TRBV19,TRBD1,TRBJ1-2,once
CASSHSDSGEQYF,TGTGCCAGCAGCCATTCGGACAGTGGCGAGCAGTACTTC,TRBV3-1/TRBV3-2,NA,TRBJ2-7,few
CASSVGRTNTEAFF,TGTGCCAGCAGCGTAGGTCGGACAAACACTGAAGCTTTCTTT,TRBV9,NA,TRBJ1-1,NA
CASSIRGVSTDTQYF,TGTGCCAGTAGTATCCGGGGGGTTAGCACAGATACGCAGTATTTT,TRBV19,TRBD2,TRBJ2-3,once
CASSLTPGAYNSPLHF,TGTGCCAGCAGTTTAACCCCAGGGGCCTATAATTCACCCCTCCACTTT,TRBV28,NA,TRBJ1-6,NA
CARWGQKSASGNVNYEQYF,TGTGCCAGATGGGGGCAAAAGTCGGCTAGCGGAAATGTGAACTACGAGCAGTACTTC,TRBV5-3,NA,TRBJ2-7,NA
CASSDPDRAPLPYGYTF,TGTGCCAGCAGTGACCCAGACAGGGCGCCCCTTCCTTATGGCTACACCTTC,TRBV2,TRBD1,TRBJ1-2,NA
CASSATGDGNTIYF,TGCGCCAGCAGCGCGACAGGGGACGGAAACACCATATATTTT,TRBV5-1,TRBD1,TRBJ1-3,NA
CASSSGISNQPQHF,TGTGCCAGCAGCTCCGGGATTAGCAATCAGCCCCAGCATTTT,TRBV5-8,NA,TRBJ1-5,once
CASSNSGGVYNEQFF,TGTGCCAGCAGCAACAGCGGGGGGGTATACAATGAGCAGTTCTTC,TRBV4-2,TRBD2,TRBJ2-1,NA
CASSRGTEAFF,TGTGCCAGCAGTCGGGGTACTGAAGCTTTCTTT,TRBV28,NA,TRBJ1-1,NA
CASSSAGPGANVLTF,TGTGCCAGCAGCTCGGCGGGACCCGGGGCCAACGTCCTGACTTTC,TRBV7-8,NA,TRBJ2-6,NA
CASAFAPGTEAFF,TGTGCCAGCGCTTTCGCCCCGGGCACTGAAGCTTTCTTT,TRBV9,NA,TRBJ1-1,NA
CASSQEGELKAFF,TGCGCCAGCAGCCAAGAAGGAGAGCTCAAAGCTTTCTTT,TRBV4-3,NA,TRBJ1-1,NA
CAWSPGTSGRNEQFF,TGTGCCTGGAGTCCCGGGACTAGCGGGAGAAATGAGCAGTTCTTC,TRBV30,TRBD2,TRBJ2-1,NA
CASSENTDTQYF,TGTGCCAGCAGTGAGAACACAGATACGCAGTATTTT,TRBV12-3/TRBV12-4,NA,TRBJ2-3,NA
CASSGLAGADTQYF,TGTGCCAGCAGTGGACTAGCGGGGGCAGATACGCAGTATTTT,TRBV6-4,TRBD2,TRBJ2-3,few
CASSLGLNQPQHF,TGTGCCAGCAGCTTAGGTCTAAATCAGCCCCAGCATTTT,TRBV11-1,NA,TRBJ1-5,NA
CASGKNRESAYEQYF,TGTGCCAGCGGAAAAAACAGGGAATCAGCCTATGAGCAGTACTTC,TRBV2,NA,TRBJ2-7,NA
CASSLRDGDTEAFF,TGTGCCAGCAGCCTACGAGACGGGGATACTGAAGCTTTCTTT,TRBV11-3,NA,TRBJ1-1,NA
CASSLDRGPNYGYTF,TGTGCCAGCAGCCTTGACAGGGGGCCTAACTATGGCTACACCTTC,TRBV6-5,TRBD1,TRBJ1-2,NA
CASSKLAGVVNWQFF,TGTGCCAGCAGCAAACTAGCGGGGGTGGTTAATTGGCAGTTCTTC,TRBV21-1,NA,TRBJ2-1,NA
CASSLDGGTEAFF,TGTGCCAGCAGCTTAGACGGGGGCACTGAAGCTTTCTTT,TRBV11-3,NA,TRBJ1-1,once
CASSLRDSDYEQYF,TGCGCCAGCAGCCTCCGGGACTCAGACTACGAGCAGTACTTC,TRBV4-3,NA,TRBJ2-7,NA
CASRDRGSNYGYTF,TGTGCCAGCAGGGACCGAGGGTCAAACTATGGCTACACCTTC,TRBV28,NA,TRBJ1-2,NA
CASSRQGRGIYQPQHF,TGTGCCAGCAGTCGGCAAGGACGAGGGATATATCAGCCCCAGCATTTT,TRBV28,NA,TRBJ1-5,NA
CASSVGSWETQFF,TGTGCCAGCAGCGTAGGGTCGTGGGAGACGCAGTTCTTC,TRBV9,NA,TRBJ2-1,NA
CASSLAHRGTEAFF,TGTGCCAGCAGTTTGGCCCATCGGGGCACTGAAGCTTTCTTT,TRBV28,NA,TRBJ1-1,NA
CASSLHTGLQETQYF,TGTGCCAGCAGCTTGCATACAGGCCTCCAAGAGACCCAGTACTTC,TRBV5-5,NA,TRBJ2-5,NA
CASSPGQGGYGYTF,TGTGCCAGCAGCCCGGGACAGGGCGGCTATGGCTACACCTTC,TRBV7-3,TRBD1,TRBJ1-2,NA
CAITEGEAVRKNYGYTF,TGTGCCATCACTGAGGGGGAAGCGGTAAGGAAAAACTATGGCTACACCTTC,TRBV10-3,NA,TRBJ1-2,NA
CASSSPDRGLANEKLFF,TGTGCCAGTAGTAGCCCGGACAGGGGGCTAGCTAATGAAAAACTGTTTTTT,TRBV19,TRBD1,TRBJ1-4,NA
CASREGGRGTQYF,TGTGCCAGCCGGGAAGGGGGACGGGGGACCCAGTACTTC,TRBV19,NA,TRBJ2-5,NA
CASSPNLAGVDYEQYF,TGTGCCAGCTCACCTAACTTAGCGGGGGTTGACTACGAGCAGTACTTC,TRBV18,TRBD2,TRBJ2-7,NA
CASSETGTYGYTF,TGTGCCAGCAGTGAGACAGGAACCTATGGCTACACCTTC,TRBV2,NA,TRBJ1-2,NA
CASRHGQGGDGYTF,TGTGCCAGCAGACATGGACAGGGAGGCGATGGCTACACCTTC,TRBV27,TRBD1,TRBJ1-2,NA
CASSPPGTGIHGEQFF,TGTGCCAGCTCACCACCGGGGACAGGGATCCACGGTGAGCAGTTCTTC,TRBV18,TRBD1,TRBJ2-1,NA
CASSLTSGGIYEQYF,TGTGCCAGCAGTTTAACGTCAGGGGGGATCTACGAGCAGTACTTC,TRBV28,NA,TRBJ2-7,NA
CASGFLQTGTSGNTIYF,TGTGCTAGTGGTTTCCTCCAGACAGGGACCTCTGGAAACACCATATATTTT,TRBV12-5,TRBD1,TRBJ1-3,NA
CASSLPGSPLHF,TGTGCCAGCAGTCTCCCAGGGTCACCCCTCCACTTT,TRBV27,NA,TRBJ1-6,NA
CASSGLSGWGEAFF,TGTGCCAGCAGTGGGCTCTCAGGGTGGGGTGAAGCTTTCTTT,TRBV2,NA,TRBJ1-1,NA
CASSLAVGRAYNEQFF,TGTGCCAGCAGCTTAGCGGTGGGGAGGGCCTACAATGAGCAGTTCTTC,TRBV7-2,TRBD2,TRBJ2-1,once
CASSRSNWAVNSPLHF,TGTGCCAGCAGCCGTTCGAACTGGGCCGTAAATTCACCCCTCCACTTT,TRBV14,NA,TRBJ1-6,NA
CATRNRDSSNEQYF,TGTGCCACCCGAAACCGGGACTCTTCTAACGAGCAGTACTTC,TRBV6-5,NA,TRBJ2-7,NA
CASGPGIYEQYF,TGTGCCAGCGGGCCGGGAATCTACGAGCAGTACTTC,TRBV2,NA,TRBJ2-7,NA
CASSREFGGYTF,TGTGCCAGCAGTAGGGAGTTCGGTGGCTACACCTTC,TRBV28,NA,TRBJ1-2,NA
CATSDSRDRGGSNQPQHF,TGTGCCACCAGTGATTCCCGGGACAGGGGCGGTAGCAATCAGCCCCAGCATTTT,TRBV24-1,TRBD1,TRBJ1-5,NA
CASSPKTGTTGELFF,TGTGCCAGCAGTCCCAAGACAGGGACCACCGGGGAGCTGTTTTTT,TRBV6-5,TRBD1,TRBJ2-2,NA
CASSLYLAGGPLYEQYF,TGTGCCAGCAGTTTGTACCTAGCGGGAGGGCCGCTATACGAGCAGTACTTC,TRBV28,TRBD2,TRBJ2-7,once